The clone carrying this TCR beta chain appeared once. Its antigen is as yet unknown. The entirety of the isolated RNA underwent reverse transcription, so expressed TCRB transcripts were sequenced. TCRdb's table, derived via immunoSEQ multiplex PCR, lists solely in-frame clones and lacks some. The data contain about 160,000 clones, approximately 62% of them singletons. CD45RO/CCR7/CD25/CD127/CD95/CD27 sorting isolated CD4+ naive, central memory, regulatory and stem cell-like memory cells. This entry comes from a study of beta chain features in type 1 diabetes. Study findings and constraints: There was a moderate but significant shortening of TCRB CDR3s in all four CD4+ subsets of Type 1 diabetes patients. Healthy donors had naive, central memory and Treg TCRB repertoires that appeared less similar than those seen among patients.

CDR3 size: 15 residues. From germline, CDR1 is MDHEN and CDR2 SYDVKM. Trimming at V came to 5 bases and at J to 2 bases, leaving 8 bases not matched to a gene. Specimen: naive CD4+ T cells from blood. The gene calls are TRBV28 and TRBJ1-1, with 7 bases fitting TRBD1. The TCR was taken from a man under 40 with type 1 diabetes. DNA for the CDR3: TGTGCCAGCAGTACGGGACAGCGTCTTAACACTGAAGCTTTCTTT. Its translation is CASSTGQRLNTEAFF. Full variable domain (rest looked up from reference TRBV28 and TRBJ1-1): DVKVTQSSRYLVKRTGEKVFLECVQDMDHENMFWYRQDPGLGLRLIYFSYDVKMKEKGDIPEGYSVSREKKERFSLILESASTNQTSMYLCASSTGQRLNTEAFFGQGTRLTVV.